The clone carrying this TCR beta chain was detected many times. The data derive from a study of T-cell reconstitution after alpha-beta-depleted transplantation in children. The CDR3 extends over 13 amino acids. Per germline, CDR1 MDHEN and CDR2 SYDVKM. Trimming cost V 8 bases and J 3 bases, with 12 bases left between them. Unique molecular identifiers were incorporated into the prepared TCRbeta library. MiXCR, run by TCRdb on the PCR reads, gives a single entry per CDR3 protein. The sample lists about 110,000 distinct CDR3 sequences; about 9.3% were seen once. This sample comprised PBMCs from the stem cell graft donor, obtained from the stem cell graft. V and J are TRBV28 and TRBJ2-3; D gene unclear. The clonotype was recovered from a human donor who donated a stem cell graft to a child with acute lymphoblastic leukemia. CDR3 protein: CASRDRATDTQYF. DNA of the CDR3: TGTGCCAGCCGCGATCGGGCAACAGATACGCAGTATTTT.